The 29 T cell receptor beta chains in this list originate from one sample, sequenced in a study of PD-L1 blockade in urothelial cancer. The table came from immunoSEQ multiplex PCR; TCRdb's copy has only in-frame clones and leaves some out. Of about 100,000 clones in the sample, approximately 91% are singletons; the top ten hold 0.75% to 0.95%. The sequencing used PBMCs, collected around atezolizumab (anti-PD-L1) treatment. These receptors were collected from a woman older than 75 with urothelial cancer.

The chain has TRBV28 and TRBJ2-7; TRBD2 agrees at 8 bases. Losses at the gene ends were 5 bases for V and 3 bases for J; bases not matched to a gene: 6. The V gene's germline CDR1 is MDHEN and CDR2 SYDVKM. The CDR3 length is 14 residues. The CDR3 here is CASSAPGGVYEQYF. The DNA of the CDR3 is TGTGCCAGCAGTGCCCCGGGAGGGGTCTACGAGCAGTACTTC.

J is TRBJ2-1 and V is TRBV11-3, with D possibly matching TRBD2 (6 bases). V shed 8 bases and J shed 1 base, with 15 bases lying between them. This CDR3 contains 15 residues. Germline V gene lookup returns CDR1 SGHNT and CDR2 YENEEA. The CDR3 bases are TGTGCCAGCCAACGCTCAGCGGGTTCCTACAATGAGCAGTTCTTC. Amino acids: CASQRSAGSYNEQFF.

This chain joins TRBV27 and TRBJ2-3, with D possibly TRBD2 on 5 matching bases. The CDR3 spans 15 residues. Germline values: CDR1 MNHEY, CDR2 SMNVEV (reference sequence). V was shortened by 6 bases and J by 3 bases, with 16 bases between the two germline ends. The CDR3 sequence: CASSPGIYGTDTQYF. CDR3 DNA: TGTGCCAGCAGCCCCGGGATCTACGGGACAGATACGCAGTATTTT.

The chain couples TRBV18 to TRBJ2-7; possible D gene TRBD1, 6 bases. Trimming shortened V by 4 bases and J by 3 bases, and 10 bases separated the two germline ends. The CDR3 is made up of 13 amino acids. Germline values: CDR1 KGHSH, CDR2 LQKENI. The CDR3 sequence: CASSRGHNYEQYF. The DNA for the CDR3 is TGTGCCAGCTCACGGGGACACAACTACGAGCAGTACTTC.

This clone was detected only once. This chain uses TRBV9 with TRBJ2-5; the match to TRBD2 covers 10 bases. CDR1 is SGDLS and CDR2 is YYNGEE in the germline V gene. With 4 bases clipped from V and 4 bases from J, the junction kept 10 bases outside the gene matches. The CDR3 covers 16 residues. In DNA, the CDR3 is TGTGCCAGCAGCACCGAAGCGGGAGGGCCAACAGAGACCCAGTACTTC. It yields the protein CASSTEAGGPTETQYF.

This clone was seen only once. The J gene is TRBJ1-5, the V gene TRBV19; maybe TRBD1 (5 bases). Between the trimmed V and J ends, which lost 0 bases and 9 bases, there was a span of 15 bases. Germline V gene sequence: CDR1 LNHDA, CDR2 SQIVND (reference sequence). The CDR3 is made up of 15 amino acids. The CDR3 loop reads CASSIDPRGSRPQHF. The CDR3 DNA sequence: TGTGCCAGTAGTATAGATCCTAGGGGCTCCCGGCCCCAGCATTTT.

A remark on this clone: At one end the junction does not follow the germline gene, possibly because of a read error. The J gene is TRBJ1-2, the V gene TRBV18; 8 positions agree with TRBD1. The CDR3 sequence is 13 residues long. Germline V gives CDR1 KGHSH, CDR2 LQKENI. The CDR3 loop reads CASSPQGVRGYTF. For the CDR3, the DNA is TGTGCCAGCTCCCCACAGGGGGTCCGTGGCTACACCTTC.

The chain combines TRBV2 with TRBJ1-4; 8 nucleotides agree with TRBD1. CDR1 is SNHLY, CDR2 FYNNEI, per germline. V lost 5 bases to trimming and J lost 8 bases; unmatched junction nucleotides: 1. The length of the CDR3 is 12 residues. The CDR3: CASSTGGEKLFF. CDR3 bases: TGTGCCAGCAGTACAGGGGGGGAAAAACTGTTTTTT.

The genes are TRBV9 and TRBJ2-2; unclear D gene. The CDR3 contains 15 residues. V was pared by 0 bases and J by 2 bases, with 8 bases between. Germline V gives CDR1 SGDLS, CDR2 YYNGEE. The CDR3 spells CASSVESRNTGELFF. Here the CDR3 DNA reads TGTGCCAGCAGCGTAGAAAGCCGCAACACCGGGGAGCTGTTTTTT.

The V and J genes are TRBV5-1 and TRBJ2-7, with 8 nucleotides matching TRBD1. V trimming: 7 bases; J trimming: 5 bases; junction bases outside the gene matches: 11. CDR3 length: 14 residues. Germline-derived CDR1 and CDR2 are SGHRS and YFSETQ. The CDR3 bases are TGCGCCAGCTGGCCGGGACAGGCCGTCCACGAGCAGTACTTC. It specifies CASWPGQAVHEQYF.

This chain joins TRBV18 and TRBJ2-6; tentative D call: TRBD2 (6 bases). CDR3 length equals 17 residues. V was shortened by 4 bases and J by 1 base, with 14 bases between the two germline ends. CDR1 and CDR2 from the germline V gene are KGHSH and LQKENI. CDR3 loop: CASSRVAVSSGANVLTF. The CDR3 region has the DNA TGTGCCAGCTCACGGGTAGCGGTTTCATCTGGGGCCAACGTCCTGACTTTC.

This chain uses TRBV28 with TRBJ2-4, with D possibly being TRBD2 (6 bases). Germline CDR1 is MDHEN and CDR2 is SYDVKM. The length of the CDR3 is 13 residues. V gave up 8 bases and J gave up 3 bases, with 11 bases separating them. CDR3: CASLARIKNIQYF. The CDR3 region has the DNA TGTGCCAGCCTAGCGAGGATCAAAAACATTCAGTACTTC.

V is TRBV10-1 and J is TRBJ2-1; D gene unclear. Germline CDR1 WNHNN, CDR2 SYGVQD (reference sequence). The CDR3 is 17 residues long. Between the trimmed V and J ends, which lost 0 bases and 5 bases, there was a span of 17 bases. CDR3 DNA: TGCGCCAGCAGTGAGTCGGCTACCCTCGGGTCCGACAATGAGCAGTTCTTC. Protein sequence: CASSESATLGSDNEQFF.

The chain combines TRBV27 with TRBJ2-2; TRBD2 matches at 9 bases. Germline V CDR1 and CDR2: MNHEY, SMNVEV (reference sequence). J was trimmed by 5 bases and V by 6 bases; bases with no gene match: 4. This CDR3 is built from 14 residues. CDR3 loop: CASSLAGKTGELFF. In DNA, the CDR3 is TGTGCCAGCAGCCTAGCGGGAAAGACCGGGGAGCTGTTTTTT.

The J gene is TRBJ1-1, the V gene TRBV5-4; 8 bases fit TRBD1. J lost 5 bases, V lost 4 bases, and 7 bases had no gene match. In germline, CDR1 is SGHNT, CDR2 YYREEE (reference sequence). This CDR3 region has 14 residues. The CDR3 here is CASSQTGGRTEAFF. CDR3 DNA sequence: TGTGCCAGCAGCCAAACAGGGGGTCGGACTGAAGCTTTCTTT. The full variable domain, completed using reference TRBV5-4 and TRBJ1-1, is ETGVTQSPTHLIKTRGQQVTLRCSSQSGHNTVSWYQQALGQGPQFIFQYYREEENGRGNFPPRFSGLQFPNYSSELNVNALELDDSALYLCASSQTGGRTEAFFGQGTRLTVV.

The chain uses TRBV6-1 and TRBJ2-7, with D perhaps matching TRBD2 (5 bases). CDR3 size: 13 residues. Trimming took off 7 bases at V and 2 bases at J, with 12 bases between the two ends. The germline CDR1 and CDR2 sequences are MNHNS and SASEGT. CDR3 DNA sequence: TGTGCCAGCACGGCGGGCTACACCTACGAGCAGTACTTC. Protein sequence: CASTAGYTYEQYF.

V usage is TRBV5-4 and J usage is TRBJ2-5, with a weak D call TRBD1 (5 bases). The germline V gene encodes CDR1 SGHNT and CDR2 YYREEE (reference sequence). This CDR3 has 15 amino acids. The V gene lost 2 bases and the J gene lost 5 bases, with 16 bases spanning the gap. The CDR3 region is CASSLGVSQAETQYF. CDR3 sequence (DNA): TGTGCCAGCAGCTTAGGGGTCAGCCAGGCTGAGACCCAGTACTTC.

This sequence joins TRBV28 and TRBJ2-7; D unresolved. This CDR3 is built from 11 residues. In germline, CDR1 is MDHEN, CDR2 SYDVKM. The ends were cut back, 6 bases at V and 3 bases at J, with 6 bases in the middle. CDR3 amino acids: CASSRDYEQYF. CDR3 coding DNA: TGTGCCAGCAGCCGAGACTACGAGCAGTACTTC.

The rearrangement joins TRBV6-1 to TRBJ2-5; unclear D gene. V shed 3 bases and J shed 7 bases, with 15 bases lying between them. From germline, CDR1 is MNHNS and CDR2 SASEGT. This CDR3 region has 14 residues. The CDR3, as DNA: TGTGCCAGCAGTGACGGTTGGTCCCAGGTGACCCAGTACTTC. This translates into CASSDGWSQVTQYF.

Only one count was recorded for this clone. The chain couples TRBV6-1 to TRBJ1-4; 8 bases match TRBD1. The V segment lost 6 bases and the J segment 8 bases; nucleotides outside the gene matches: 8. This CDR3 comprises 14 residues. Looked up from germline, CDR1 is MNHNS and CDR2 is SASEGT. The CDR3 nucleotides read TGTGCCAGCAGAAATGGACAGGGAGGCGAAAAACTGTTTTTT. Its translation is CASRNGQGGEKLFF.

The rearrangement uses TRBV7-3 and TRBJ2-7, with 7 nucleotides matching TRBD2. Germline CDR1 is SGHTA and CDR2 is FQGTGA. Trimming took 5 bases from V and 5 from J; bases not matched to a gene: 9. CDR3 length: 14 residues. In DNA, the CDR3 is TGTGCCAGCAGCCTTCGGCGGGAGCAAAACGAGCAGTACTTC. Its protein is CASSLRREQNEQYF.

This chain links TRBV30 with TRBJ1-5; D uncertain. The CDR3 totals 15 residues. The V end lost 2 bases, the J end lost 3 bases, and 14 bases lay between the germline ends. CDR1 is GTSNPN and CDR2 is SVGIG in the germline V gene (reference sequence). This CDR3 is CAWSKMDSPNQPQHF. CDR3 nucleotides: TGTGCCTGGAGTAAAATGGACTCTCCCAATCAGCCCCAGCATTTT. Complete variable domain (other parts from reference TRBV30 and TRBJ1-5): SQTIHQWPATLVQPVGSPLSLECTVEGTSNPNLYWYRQAAGRGLQLLFYSVGIGQISSEVPQNLSASRPQDRQFILSSKKLLLSDSGFYLCAWSKMDSPNQPQHFGDGTRLSIL.

The chain is built from TRBV19 and TRBJ2-2; 7 nucleotides match TRBD1. There are 13 residues in the CDR3. Germline loops: CDR1 LNHDA, CDR2 SQIVND (reference sequence). Trimming cost V 3 bases and J 6 bases; bases outside gene matches: 1. Here the CDR3 DNA reads TGTGCCAGTAGTATCGGACAGGCCGGGGAGCTGTTTTTT. Translating it yields CASSIGQAGELFF. The entire variable domain, with the rest obtained from reference TRBV19 and TRBJ2-2, is as follows: DGGITQSPKYLFRKEGQNVTLSCEQNLNHDAMYWYRQDPGQGLRLIYYSQIVNDFQKGDIAEGYSVSREKKESFPLTVTSAQKNPTAFYLCASSIGQAGELFFGEGSRLTVL.

The chain uses TRBV30 and TRBJ1-3; TRBD1 is a possible D gene (5 bases). The CDR3 consists of 14 residues. Deletions cut 0 bases from V and 7 bases from J, with 13 bases between. The germline CDR1 and CDR2 sequences are GTSNPN and SVGIG (reference sequence). CDR3 in DNA: TGTGCCTGGAGTGTAGAGCCGGGGGACAACACCATATATTTT. Translation: CAWSVEPGDNTIYF.

Only one count was recorded for this clone. This chain uses TRBV11-1 with TRBJ2-2; 8 bases line up with TRBD1. V lost 2 bases to trimming and J lost 5 bases; unmatched junction nucleotides: 7. This CDR3 is built from 16 residues. The V gene's germline CDR1 is SGHAT and CDR2 FQDESV (reference sequence). CDR3 DNA sequence: TGTGCCAGCAGCTTAAGGATGGACAGGGAAACCGGGGAGCTGTTTTTT. This translates into CASSLRMDRETGELFF.

About this clone itself: A junction boundary mismatches the germline segment, possibly from a read error. Here the CDR3 reads CASSLAGGYEQFF. The DNA of the CDR3 is TGTGCCAGCAGCCTAGCGGGAGGCTATGAGCAGTTCTTC. The chain joins TRBV7-8 to TRBJ2-1, with 11 bases identical to TRBD2. This CDR3 contains 13 residues. The germline gives CDR1 SGHVS, CDR2 FQNEAQ.

This chain links TRBV5-1 with TRBJ2-5, with TRBD1 identical over 8 bases. V lost 4 bases to trimming and J lost 5 bases; unmatched junction nucleotides: 7. This CDR3 has 14 amino acids. The germline gives CDR1 SGHRS, CDR2 YFSETQ. CDR3 protein: CASSPDRGAETQYF. The CDR3 DNA sequence: TGCGCCAGCAGCCCAGACAGGGGTGCCGAGACCCAGTACTTC.

V usage is TRBV9 and J usage is TRBJ2-1; 12 bases agree with TRBD2. This CDR3 spans 17 amino acids. CDR1 is SGDLS and CDR2 is YYNGEE in the germline V gene. The V gene end was trimmed by 0 bases and the J gene end by 1 base; junction bases not matched to a gene: 2. The CDR3 sequence: CASSVALAGGSYNEQFF. In DNA, the CDR3 is TGTGCCAGCAGCGTAGCCCTAGCGGGAGGGTCCTACAATGAGCAGTTCTTC. Combining the CDR3 with reference TRBV9 and TRBJ2-1 gives the whole variable domain DSGVTQTPKHLITATGQRVTLRCSPRSGDLSVYWYQQSLDQGLQFLIQYYNGEERAKGNILERFSAQQFPDLHSELNLSSLELGDSALYFCASSVALAGGSYNEQFFGPGTRLTVL.

There are a few counts of this clone. The chain recombines TRBV18 with TRBJ2-5; TRBD2 aligns across 9 bases. After removal of 3 bases from V and 5 bases from J, the junction contained 4 bases not matched to a gene. Germline-derived CDR1 and CDR2 are KGHSH and LQKENI. The CDR3 runs to 14 residues. As DNA, the CDR3 is TGTGCCAGCTCACCGGATAGCGGGAGTGAGACCCAGTACTTC. This sequence encodes CASSPDSGSETQYF.